This T cell receptor beta chain originates from a study of PD-L1 blockade in urothelial cancer. Assay: immunoSEQ multiplex PCR; the TCRdb copy retains only in-frame clones and omits some. Seen here are around 87,000 clones, 75% to 90% observed once, and the top ten hold roughly 8%. Specified time point: peripheral blood 6 weeks after treatment start. There are 14 residues in the CDR3. V was shortened by 0 bases and J by 3 bases, with 10 bases between the two germline ends. CDR1 is SGHRS and CDR2 is YFSETQ in the germline V gene. The chain couples TRBV5-1 to TRBJ2-7, with D tentatively TRBD2 (5 bases). This specimen was PBMCs, taken around atezolizumab (anti-PD-L1) treatment. The TCR originated in a man between 65 and 85 years old with urothelial cancer. The CDR3, as DNA: TGCGCCAGCAGCTTGGTAGGCGGAGGCTACGAGCAGTACTTC. Translated: CASSLVGGGYEQYF. The full variable domain, in which reference TRBV5-1 and TRBJ2-7 provide the parts outside the CDR3, is KAGVTQTPRYLIKTRGQQVTLSCSPISGHRSVSWYQQTPGQGLQFLFEYFSETQRNKGNFPGRFSGRQFSNSRSEMNVSTLELGDSALYLCASSLVGGGYEQYFGPGTRLTVT.